Following are 4 T cell receptor beta chains from one sample sequenced in a study of beta chain features in type 1 diabetes (dated by TCRdb to between 2017 and 2018). The paper as a whole reports these results and caveats: A moderate but significant shortening of TCRB CDR3 length was observed in type 1 diabetes patients in all four CD4+ subsets.

For these TCRs, the target antigens are not known. Libraries were constructed by the immunoSEQ multiplex PCR assay. All of the isolated RNA was reverse transcribed with the High Capacity cDNA Reverse Transcription Kit, so expressed TCRB transcripts were sequenced. TCRdb carries this immuneACCESS record with in-frame sequences only. Its versions omit some clonotypes, under half of them owing to an unresolved V gene in the studies checked, with the rest unexplained. The sample table lists approximately 260,000 clones, approximately 25% of them with a count of one. The ten largest clones take up around 0.013% of the sample. Sequencing used naive CD4+ T cells from blood. The meaning of the sample's cell subset or site label: true naive CD4+ T cells. All receptors come from a woman under 40 with type 1 diabetes.

This clone was counted a few times. The V call is TRBV4-1, the J call TRBJ2-5; TRBD2 agrees at 9 bases. The CDR3 loop spans 19 amino acids. V lost 0 bases and J lost 4; bases outside the gene matches: 15. The germline V gene encodes CDR1 MGHRA and CDR2 YSYEKL. The CDR3 loop is CASSQDSWTSVPTGETQYF. CDR3 nucleotide sequence: TGCGCCAGCAGCCAAGATTCGTGGACTAGCGTCCCAACCGGAGAGACCCAGTACTTC.

This clone was picked up a small number of times. The chain is built from TRBV30 and TRBJ2-5; 9 bases are shared with TRBD2. V lost 3 bases, J lost 7 bases, and 12 bases stayed unmatched. The CDR3 is made up of 15 amino acids. In germline, CDR1 is GTSNPN, CDR2 SVGIG (reference sequence). Written as DNA, the CDR3 is TGTGCCTGGAGCCCGGGACTAGCCGGAGGGGGGACCCAGTACTTC. Amino acid sequence: CAWSPGLAGGGTQYF.

This clone has more than one count but fewer than ten. J is TRBJ2-4 and V is TRBV29-1, with 7 positions matching TRBD2. CDR1 and CDR2 from the germline V gene are SQVTM and ANQGSEA. The CDR3 totals 14 residues. With 4 bases clipped from V and 6 bases from J, the junction kept 9 bases outside the gene matches. CDR3 region: CSVALRRGVNIQYF. CDR3 DNA: TGCAGCGTTGCACTCCGTCGGGGGGTAAACATTCAGTACTTC.

The J gene is TRBJ2-6, the V gene TRBV6-5; D perhaps matches TRBD1 (5 bases). Germline CDR1 reads MNHEY; CDR2 reads SVGAGI. V lost 0 bases, J lost 0 bases, and 6 bases lay in between. The CDR3 extends over 16 amino acids. The CDR3 is CASSYSTVSGANVLTF. As DNA, the CDR3 is TGTGCCAGCAGTTACTCGACAGTCTCTGGGGCCAACGTCCTGACTTTC.